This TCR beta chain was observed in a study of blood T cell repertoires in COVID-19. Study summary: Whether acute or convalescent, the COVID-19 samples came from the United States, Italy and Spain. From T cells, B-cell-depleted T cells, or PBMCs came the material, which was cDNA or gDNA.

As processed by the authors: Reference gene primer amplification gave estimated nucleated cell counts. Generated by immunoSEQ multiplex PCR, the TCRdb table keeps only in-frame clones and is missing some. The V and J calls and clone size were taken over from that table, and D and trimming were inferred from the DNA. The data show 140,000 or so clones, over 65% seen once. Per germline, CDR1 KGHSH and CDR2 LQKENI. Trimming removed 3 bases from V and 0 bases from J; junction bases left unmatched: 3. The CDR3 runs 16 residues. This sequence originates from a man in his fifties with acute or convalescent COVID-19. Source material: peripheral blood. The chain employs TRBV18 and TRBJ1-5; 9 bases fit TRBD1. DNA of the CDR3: TGTGCCAGCTCACCGGGACAGGGAAGTAGCAATCAGCCCCAGCATTTT. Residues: CASSPGQGSSNQPQHF.